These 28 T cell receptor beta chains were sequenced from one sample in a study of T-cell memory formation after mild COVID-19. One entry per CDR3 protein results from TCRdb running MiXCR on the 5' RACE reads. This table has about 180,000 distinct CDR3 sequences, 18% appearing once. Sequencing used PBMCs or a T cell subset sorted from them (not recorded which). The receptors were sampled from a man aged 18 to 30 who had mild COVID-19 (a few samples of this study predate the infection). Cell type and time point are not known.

The CDR3 sequence: CASSPGAQNNSPLHF. The CDR3 nucleotides read TGTGCCAGCAGTCCCGGGGCCCAGAATAATTCACCCCTCCACTTT. The rearrangement joins TRBV12-3 or TRBV12-4 to TRBJ1-6; a weak D match, TRBD1 (5 bases). This CDR3 is 15 amino acids long. V dropped 5 bases and J dropped 5 bases, with 13 bases sitting between them.

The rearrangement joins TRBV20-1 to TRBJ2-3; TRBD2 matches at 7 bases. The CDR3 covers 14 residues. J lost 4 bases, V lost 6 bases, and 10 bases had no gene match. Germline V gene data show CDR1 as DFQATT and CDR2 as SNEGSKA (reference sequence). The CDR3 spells CSASRTRVPDTQYF. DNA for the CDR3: TGCAGTGCCTCCCGGACTAGAGTGCCAGATACGCAGTATTTT.

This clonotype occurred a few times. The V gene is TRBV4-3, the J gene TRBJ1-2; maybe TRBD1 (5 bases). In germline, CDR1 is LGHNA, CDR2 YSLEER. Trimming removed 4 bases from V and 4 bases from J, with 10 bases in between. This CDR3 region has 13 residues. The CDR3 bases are TGCGCCAGCAGCCCACTCGGGGGCTATGGCTACACCTTC. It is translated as CASSPLGGYGYTF.

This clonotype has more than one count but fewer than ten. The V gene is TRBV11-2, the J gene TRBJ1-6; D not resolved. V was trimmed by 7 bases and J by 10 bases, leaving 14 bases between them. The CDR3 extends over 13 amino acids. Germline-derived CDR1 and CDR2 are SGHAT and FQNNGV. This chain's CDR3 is CASTERWRSPLHF. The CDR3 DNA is TGTGCCAGCACCGAGAGGTGGAGATCACCCCTCCACTTT.

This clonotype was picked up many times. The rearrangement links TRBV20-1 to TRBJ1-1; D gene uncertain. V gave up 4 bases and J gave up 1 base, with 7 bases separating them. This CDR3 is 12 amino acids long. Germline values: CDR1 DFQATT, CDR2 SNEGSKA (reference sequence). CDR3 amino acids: CSAIETNTEAFF. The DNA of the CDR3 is TGCAGTGCTATAGAGACGAACACTGAAGCTTTCTTT.

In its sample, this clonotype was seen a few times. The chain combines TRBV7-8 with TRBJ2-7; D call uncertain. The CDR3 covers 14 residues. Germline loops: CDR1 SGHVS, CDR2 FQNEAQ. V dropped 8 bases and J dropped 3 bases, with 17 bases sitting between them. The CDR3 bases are TGTGCCAGCCATCTCTTAAGGTCCGGCTACGAGCAGTACTTC. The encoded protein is CASHLLRSGYEQYF.

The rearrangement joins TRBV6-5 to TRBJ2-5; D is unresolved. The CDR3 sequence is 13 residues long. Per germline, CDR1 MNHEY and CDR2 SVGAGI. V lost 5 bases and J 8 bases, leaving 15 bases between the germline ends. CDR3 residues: CASSQAPGRTQYF. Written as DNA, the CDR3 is TGTGCCAGCAGTCAGGCCCCCGGGCGAACCCAGTACTTC.

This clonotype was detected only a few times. The CDR3, as DNA: TGCGCCAGCAGCCGCGGTGCGCTGGGGCCCGGGGAGCTGTTTTTT. Protein sequence: CASSRGALGPGELFF. The chain combines TRBV4-1 with TRBJ2-2; TRBD1 might be the D (5 bases). Germline V gives CDR1 MGHRA, CDR2 YSYEKL. The CDR3 has 15 residues. V was shortened by 4 bases and J by 6 bases, with 15 bases between the two germline ends.

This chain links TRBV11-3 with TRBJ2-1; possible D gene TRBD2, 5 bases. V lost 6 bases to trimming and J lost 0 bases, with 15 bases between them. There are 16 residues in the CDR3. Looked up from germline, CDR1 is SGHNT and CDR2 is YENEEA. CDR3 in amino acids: CASSRRGQSSYNEQFF. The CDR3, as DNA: TGTGCCAGCAGTCGGAGAGGGCAGAGCTCCTACAATGAGCAGTTCTTC. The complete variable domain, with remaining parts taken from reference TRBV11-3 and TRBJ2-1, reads EAGVVQSPRYKIIEKKQPVAFWCNPISGHNTLYWYLQNLGQGPELLIRYENEEAVDDSQLPKDRFSAERLKGVDSTLKIQPAELGDSAVYLCASSRRGQSSYNEQFFGPGTRLTVL.

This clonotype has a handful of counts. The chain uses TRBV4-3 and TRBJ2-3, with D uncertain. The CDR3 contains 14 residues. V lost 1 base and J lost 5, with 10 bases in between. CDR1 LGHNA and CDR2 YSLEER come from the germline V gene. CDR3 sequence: CASSQGSAGDTQYF. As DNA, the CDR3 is TGCGCCAGCAGCCAAGGATCCGCTGGAGATACGCAGTATTTT.

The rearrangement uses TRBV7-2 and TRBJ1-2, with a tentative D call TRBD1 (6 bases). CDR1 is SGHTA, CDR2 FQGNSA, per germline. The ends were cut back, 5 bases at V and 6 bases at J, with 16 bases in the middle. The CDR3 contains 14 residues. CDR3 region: CASSPPDSLDGYTF. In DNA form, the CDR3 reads TGTGCCAGCAGCCCTCCGGACAGCTTAGATGGCTACACCTTC.

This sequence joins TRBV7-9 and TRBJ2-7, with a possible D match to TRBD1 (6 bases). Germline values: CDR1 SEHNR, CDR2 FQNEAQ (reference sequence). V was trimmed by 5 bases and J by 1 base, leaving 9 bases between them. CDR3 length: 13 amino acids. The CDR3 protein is CASSPGQSYEQYF. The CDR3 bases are TGTGCCAGCAGCCCCGGACAGTCCTACGAGCAGTACTTC.

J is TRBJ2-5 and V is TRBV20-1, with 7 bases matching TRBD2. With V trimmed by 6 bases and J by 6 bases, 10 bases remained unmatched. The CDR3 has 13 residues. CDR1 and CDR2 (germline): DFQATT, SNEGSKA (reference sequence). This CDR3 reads CSAVPGLVKTQYF. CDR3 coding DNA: TGCAGTGCCGTCCCCGGACTAGTTAAGACCCAGTACTTC.

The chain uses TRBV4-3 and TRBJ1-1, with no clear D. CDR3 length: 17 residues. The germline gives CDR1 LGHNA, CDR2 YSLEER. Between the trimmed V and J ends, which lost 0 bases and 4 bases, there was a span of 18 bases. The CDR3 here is CASSQENRGRMGTEAFF. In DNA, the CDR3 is TGCGCCAGCAGCCAAGAAAATCGCGGGCGGATGGGCACTGAAGCTTTCTTT.

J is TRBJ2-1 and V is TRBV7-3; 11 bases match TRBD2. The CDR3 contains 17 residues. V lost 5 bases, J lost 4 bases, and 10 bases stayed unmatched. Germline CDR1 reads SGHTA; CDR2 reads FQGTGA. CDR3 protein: CASSLLATSGGYNEQFF. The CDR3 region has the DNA TGTGCCAGCAGCCTCCTGGCTACTAGCGGGGGTTACAATGAGCAGTTCTTC. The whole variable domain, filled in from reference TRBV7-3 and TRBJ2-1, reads GAGVSQTPSNKVTEKGKYVELRCDPISGHTALYWYRQSLGQGPEFLIYFQGTGAADDSGLPNDRFFAVRPEGSVSTLKIQRTERGDSAVYLCASSLLATSGGYNEQFFGPGTRLTVL.

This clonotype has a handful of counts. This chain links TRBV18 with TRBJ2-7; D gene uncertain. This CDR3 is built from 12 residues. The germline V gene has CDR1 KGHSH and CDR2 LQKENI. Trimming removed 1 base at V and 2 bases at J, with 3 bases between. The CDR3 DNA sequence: TGTGCCAGCTCACCACAGACCTACGAGCAGTACTTC. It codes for CASSPQTYEQYF.

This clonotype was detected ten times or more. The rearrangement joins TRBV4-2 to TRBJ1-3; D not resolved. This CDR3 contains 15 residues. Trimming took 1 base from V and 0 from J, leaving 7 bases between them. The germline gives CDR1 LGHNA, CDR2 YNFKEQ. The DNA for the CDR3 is TGTGCCAGCAGCCAAGGGCGAGGCTCTGGAAACACCATATATTTT. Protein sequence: CASSQGRGSGNTIYF.

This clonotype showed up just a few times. The CDR3 here is CASSLRAGENYEQYV. The CDR3 DNA is TGTGCCAGCAGCTTACGGGCAGGGGAAAACTACGAGCAGTACGTC. The rearrangement links TRBV7-2 to TRBJ2-7, with a tentative D call TRBD1 (6 bases). Germline CDR1 is SGHTA and CDR2 is FQGNSA. This CDR3 is built from 15 residues. V was cut by 2 bases and J by 3 bases, with 14 bases left in between.

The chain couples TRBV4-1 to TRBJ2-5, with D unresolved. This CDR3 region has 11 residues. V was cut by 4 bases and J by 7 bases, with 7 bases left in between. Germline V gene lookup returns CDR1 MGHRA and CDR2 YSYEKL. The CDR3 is CASSPLRTQYF. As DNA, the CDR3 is TGCGCCAGCAGCCCACTTAGGACCCAGTACTTC.

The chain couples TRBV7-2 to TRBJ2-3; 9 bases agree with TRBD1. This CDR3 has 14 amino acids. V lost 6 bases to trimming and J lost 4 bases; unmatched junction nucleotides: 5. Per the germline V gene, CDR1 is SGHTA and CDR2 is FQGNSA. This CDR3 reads CASSWGQGADTQYF. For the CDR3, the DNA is TGTGCCAGCAGTTGGGGACAGGGCGCAGATACGCAGTATTTT. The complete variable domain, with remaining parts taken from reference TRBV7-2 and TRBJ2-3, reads GAGVSQSPSNKVTEKGKDVELRCDPISGHTALYWYRQSLGQGLEFLIYFQGNSAPDKSGLPSDRFSAERTGGSVSTLTIQRTQQEDSAVYLCASSWGQGADTQYFGPGTRLTVL.

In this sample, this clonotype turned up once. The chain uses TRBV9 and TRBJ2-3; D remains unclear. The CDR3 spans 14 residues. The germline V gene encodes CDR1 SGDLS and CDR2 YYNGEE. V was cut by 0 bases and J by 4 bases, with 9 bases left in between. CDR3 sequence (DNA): TGTGCCAGCAGCGTAGTCCCAAACCCAGATACGCAGTATTTT. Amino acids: CASSVVPNPDTQYF.

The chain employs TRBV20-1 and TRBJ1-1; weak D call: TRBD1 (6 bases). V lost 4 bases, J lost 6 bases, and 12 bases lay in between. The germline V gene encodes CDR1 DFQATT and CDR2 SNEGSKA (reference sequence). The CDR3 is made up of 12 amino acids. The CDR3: CSAIRQAPEAFF. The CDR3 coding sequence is TGCAGTGCTATCCGACAGGCCCCTGAAGCTTTCTTT.

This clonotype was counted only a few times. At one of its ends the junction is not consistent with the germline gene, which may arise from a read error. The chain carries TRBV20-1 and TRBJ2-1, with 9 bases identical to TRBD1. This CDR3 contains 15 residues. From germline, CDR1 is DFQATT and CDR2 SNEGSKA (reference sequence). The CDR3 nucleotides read TGCAGTGCTAGGTCTCCGGGACAGGGATACAACGAGCAGTTCTTC. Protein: CSARSPGQGYNEQFF.

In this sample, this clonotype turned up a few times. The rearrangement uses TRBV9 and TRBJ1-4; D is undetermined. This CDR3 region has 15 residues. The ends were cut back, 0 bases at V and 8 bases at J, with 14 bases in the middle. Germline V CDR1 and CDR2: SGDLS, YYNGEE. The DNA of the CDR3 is TGTGCCAGCAGCGTAGCAGTGGGTCGGAGCGAAAAACTGTTTTTT. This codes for CASSVAVGRSEKLFF.

The CDR3 loop is CASSPASPTGELFF. In DNA, the CDR3 is TGTGCCAGCAGCCCAGCGAGTCCCACCGGGGAGCTGTTTTTT. V usage is TRBV7-3 and J usage is TRBJ2-2; D remains unclear. The CDR3 sequence is 14 residues long. Germline CDR1 and CDR2: SGHTA and FQGTGA. V was shortened by 5 bases and J by 4 bases, with 11 bases between the two germline ends. Drawing the rest from reference TRBV7-3 and TRBJ2-2, the complete variable domain is GAGVSQTPSNKVTEKGKYVELRCDPISGHTALYWYRQSLGQGPEFLIYFQGTGAADDSGLPNDRFFAVRPEGSVSTLKIQRTERGDSAVYLCASSPASPTGELFFGEGSRLTVL.

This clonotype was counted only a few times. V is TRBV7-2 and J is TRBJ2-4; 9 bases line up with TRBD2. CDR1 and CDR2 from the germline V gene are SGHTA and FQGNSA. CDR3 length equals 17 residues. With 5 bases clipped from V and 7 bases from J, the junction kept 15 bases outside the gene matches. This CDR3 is CASSHRPSGAGWNIQYF. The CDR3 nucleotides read TGTGCCAGCAGCCACCGGCCTAGCGGGGCGGGGTGGAACATTCAGTACTTC.

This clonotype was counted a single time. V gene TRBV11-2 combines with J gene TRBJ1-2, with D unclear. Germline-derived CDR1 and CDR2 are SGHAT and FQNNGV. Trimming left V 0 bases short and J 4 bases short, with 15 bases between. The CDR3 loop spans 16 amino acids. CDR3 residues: CASSLDKKPARYGYTF. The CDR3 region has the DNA TGTGCCAGCAGCTTAGATAAGAAGCCAGCCCGCTATGGCTACACCTTC.

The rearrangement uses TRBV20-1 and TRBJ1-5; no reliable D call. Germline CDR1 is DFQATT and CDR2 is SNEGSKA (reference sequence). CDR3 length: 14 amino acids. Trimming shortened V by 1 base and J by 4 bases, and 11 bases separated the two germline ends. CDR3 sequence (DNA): TGCAGTGCTAGAGTTCGGGCAGCTAATCAGCCCCAGCATTTT. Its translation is CSARVRAANQPQHF.